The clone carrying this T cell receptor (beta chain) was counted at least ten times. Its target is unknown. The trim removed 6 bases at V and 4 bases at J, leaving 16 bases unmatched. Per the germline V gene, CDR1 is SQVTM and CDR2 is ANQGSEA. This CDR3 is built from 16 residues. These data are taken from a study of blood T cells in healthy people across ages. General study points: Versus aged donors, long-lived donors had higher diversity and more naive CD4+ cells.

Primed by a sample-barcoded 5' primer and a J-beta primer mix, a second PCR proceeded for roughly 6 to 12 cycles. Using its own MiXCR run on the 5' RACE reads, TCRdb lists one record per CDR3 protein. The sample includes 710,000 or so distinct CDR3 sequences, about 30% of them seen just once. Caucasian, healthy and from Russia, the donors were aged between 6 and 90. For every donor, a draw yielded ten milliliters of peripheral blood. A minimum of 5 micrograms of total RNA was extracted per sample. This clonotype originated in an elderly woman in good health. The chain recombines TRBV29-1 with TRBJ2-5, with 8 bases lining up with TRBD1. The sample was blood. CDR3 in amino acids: CSVQPLGQGEGETQYF. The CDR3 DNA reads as TGCAGCGTCCAGCCCCTTGGACAGGGTGAGGGAGAGACCCAGTACTTC.